This T cell receptor (beta chain) was captured in a study of neurological immune-mediated disorders. Notes on this clonotype: Antigen specificity is unknown.

With 10-nucleotide random UMIs included, cDNA was synthesized by 5'RACE. MiXCR, run by TCRdb on the 5' RACE reads, gives a single entry per CDR3 protein. This table holds around 40,000 distinct CDR3 sequences, roughly 13% found once. PBMCs stored at -80 C, numbering 2 million, were the origin of the unsorted libraries. Trimming pared 0 bases from V and 5 bases from J, leaving 3 bases between. The CDR3 runs to 12 residues. Germline CDR1 and CDR2: LGHNA and YSLEER. Study results and limitations: Because no CDR3 amino acid sequences were shared across subjects by expanded clones, private repertoires were suggested in all groups. Healthy controls had more TCR clonal expansion than multiple sclerosis, which showed the least, whereas HTLV-1-associated myelopathy showed the most.

Material for sequencing was PBMCs. The TCR was taken from a female donor in good health. The V gene is TRBV4-3, the J gene TRBJ2-3; D gene uncertain. The CDR3 loop reads CASSQDRDTQYF. Here the CDR3 DNA reads TGCGCCAGCAGCCAAGATCGAGATACGCAGTATTTT.